The present entry profiles one TCR beta chain with its context. Its antigen is as yet unknown. This entry comes from a study of pediatric ulcerative colitis. Overall study results and limits: Substantially fewer templates came from a couple of patients' blood samples.

The assay was run at survey level. TCRdb's copy holds only in-frame clones and misses some; the assay was immunoSEQ multiplex PCR. The table includes approximately 40,000 clones, about 80% detected once. One to two pinch biopsies were taken from the rectum during colonoscopy. The TCR sequence derives from a boy aged 5-17 years with moderate ulcerative colitis. Sequencing was carried out using gut tissue.

In DNA form, the CDR3 reads TGTGCCAGCTCACCTAATCGGGACGAGCAGTACTTC. Its translation is CASSPNRDEQYF. The chain joins TRBV18 to TRBJ2-7; no definite D call. V shed 3 bases and J shed 5 bases, with 8 bases lying between them. The CDR3 contains 12 residues. Germline V CDR1 and CDR2: KGHSH, LQKENI.